These 14 T cell receptor beta chains originate from one sample sequenced in a study of response to subunit inactivated influenza vaccine. TCRdb ran MiXCR on the RT-PCR reads and lists one entry per CDR3 protein. The sample gives about 540,000 distinct CDR3 sequences, around 21% of which show up once; 2.5% to 3% is in the top ten. The data also belong to a second study, concerning T cells expressing NK-cell markers. Turning to that study: The authors made TCR beta cDNA libraries by 5'RACE template switching. This switching added a universal primer site and UMIs.

This material consisted of CD4+ T cells sorted from PBMCs, taken 12 days after vaccination. These receptors came from a man between 45 and 60 years old who received an inactivated influenza vaccine.

The V and J genes are TRBV18 and TRBJ1-1; D is unclear. This CDR3 is 13 amino acids long. Trimming cost V 2 bases and J 4 bases, with 8 bases left between them. CDR1 is KGHSH, CDR2 LQKENI, per germline. Here the CDR3 reads CASSPTEITEAFF. DNA for the CDR3: TGTGCCAGCTCACCAACCGAAATCACTGAAGCTTTCTTT.

The rearrangement links TRBV12-3 or TRBV12-4 to TRBJ2-7; 8 bases match TRBD1. CDR3 length equals 15 residues. V gave up 5 bases and J gave up 1 base; unmatched junction bases: 7. CDR3 sequence reads: CASSPRTGQSYEQYF. The DNA of the CDR3 is TGTGCCAGCAGTCCCCGGACAGGGCAATCCTACGAGCAGTACTTC.

The chain links TRBV6-1 to TRBJ1-5; weak D call: TRBD1 (6 bases). The CDR3 is made up of 15 amino acids. Germline V gene lookup returns CDR1 MNHNS and CDR2 SASEGT. V was pared by 6 bases and J by 5 bases, with 17 bases between. CDR3: CASSSNQGNHQPQHF. The DNA of the CDR3 is TGTGCCAGCAGCTCAAACCAGGGGAACCATCAGCCCCAGCATTTT.

This clonotype was detected many times. The rearrangement links TRBV6-2 or TRBV6-3 to TRBJ2-3; D not certain. This CDR3 is 14 amino acids long. V lost 2 bases and J lost 1, with 7 bases in between. Per the germline V gene, CDR1 is MNHEY and CDR2 is SVGEGT. Written as DNA, the CDR3 is TGTGCCAGCAGTTACGTCTACGGCACAGATACGCAGTATTTT. It codes for CASSYVYGTDTQYF.

The chain couples TRBV3-1 to TRBJ2-2; no reliable D call. CDR3 length equals 16 residues. Trimming took off 0 bases at V and 7 bases at J, with 15 bases between the two ends. Germline loops: CDR1 LGHDT, CDR2 YNNKEL (reference sequence). The CDR3 loop reads CASSQDTGFQDGELFF. DNA for the CDR3: TGTGCCAGCAGCCAAGATACCGGGTTTCAGGACGGGGAGCTGTTTTTT.

This chain joins TRBV12-3 or TRBV12-4 and TRBJ1-2; unclear D gene. The CDR3 length is 12 residues. The V and J ends lost 3 bases and 6 bases respectively, with 8 bases between them. The CDR3 is CASSFRSHGYTF. The CDR3 coding sequence is TGTGCCAGCAGTTTCCGATCGCATGGCTACACCTTC.

This sequence joins TRBV11-3 and TRBJ2-1, with TRBD2 matching over 13 bases. The CDR3 covers 15 residues. Germline V gives CDR1 SGHNT, CDR2 YENEEA. J gave up 8 bases and V 5 bases, and 6 bases lay outside the gene matches. In DNA form, the CDR3 reads TGTGCCAGCAGCCGATGGACTAGCGGGAGAGATGAGCAGTTCTTC. Encoded protein: CASSRWTSGRDEQFF.

This clonotype has a handful of counts. This chain's CDR3 is CASSITGLGTSRRQFF. For the CDR3, the DNA is TGTGCCAGCAGCATTACAGGGCTCGGGACTAGCCGTCGGCAGTTCTTC. The chain couples TRBV28 to TRBJ2-1, with 9 bases that match TRBD2. Germline loops: CDR1 MDHEN, CDR2 SYDVKM. The CDR3 contains 16 residues. The V and J ends lost 6 bases and 12 bases, in that order; junction bases with no gene match: 18. Together with reference TRBV28 and TRBJ2-1, the CDR3 gives the full variable domain: DVKVTQSSRYLVKRTGEKVFLECVQDMDHENMFWYRQDPGLGLRLIYFSYDVKMKEKGDIPEGYSVSREKKERFSLILESASTNQTSMYLCASSITGLGTSRRQFFGPGTRLTVL.

This clonotype has a handful of counts. The chain employs TRBV4-3 and TRBJ2-1; 16 nucleotides agree with TRBD2. This CDR3 region has 18 residues. From germline, CDR1 is LGHNA and CDR2 YSLEER. After removal of 3 bases from V and 5 bases from J, the junction contained 7 bases not matched to a gene. The CDR3 sequence: CASSHLGTSGGGHNEQFF. In DNA form, the CDR3 reads TGCGCCAGCAGCCACCTCGGGACTAGCGGGGGGGGCCACAATGAGCAGTTCTTC.

The chain links TRBV6-1 to TRBJ1-2; 7 bases are shared with TRBD1. The CDR3 is made up of 14 amino acids. V was pared by 8 bases and J by 8 bases, with 14 bases of the junction left unmatched. CDR1 MNHNS and CDR2 SASEGT come from the germline V gene. CDR3 in amino acids: CASGPTGRAAGYTF. In DNA form, the CDR3 reads TGTGCCAGCGGACCGACAGGGAGGGCGGCAGGCTACACCTTC.

This clonotype appeared a few times. The V and J genes are TRBV18 and TRBJ2-1, with 8 bases lining up with TRBD2. V lost 5 bases and J lost 6; bases outside the gene matches: 3. From germline, CDR1 is KGHSH and CDR2 LQKENI. The length of the CDR3 is 13 residues. The CDR3 loop is CASSAGTSNEQFF. The CDR3 DNA is TGTGCCAGCTCAGCCGGGACTAGCAATGAGCAGTTCTTC.

The rearrangement joins TRBV5-5 to TRBJ2-1, with D perhaps TRBD2 (5 bases). This CDR3 is built from 14 residues. The germline V and J ends were trimmed by 1 base and 7 bases, with 12 bases remaining between them. Per germline, CDR1 SGHKS and CDR2 YYEKEE (reference sequence). The CDR3 sequence: CASSLLGSGNEQFF. Here the CDR3 DNA reads TGTGCCAGCAGCTTGTTGGGGTCGGGGAATGAGCAGTTCTTC. The full variable domain, its missing parts supplied by reference TRBV5-5 and TRBJ2-1, is DAGVTQSPTHLIKTRGQQVTLRCSPISGHKSVSWYQQVLGQGPQFIFQYYEKEERGRGNFPDRFSARQFPNYSSELNVNALLLGDSALYLCASSLLGSGNEQFFGPGTRLTVL.

This clonotype was seen more than once but under ten times. The V call is TRBV28, the J call TRBJ1-2; 10 bases are shared with TRBD1. Germline CDR1 is MDHEN and CDR2 is SYDVKM. The trim removed 3 bases at V and 6 bases at J, leaving 7 bases unmatched. This CDR3 region has 15 residues. The CDR3: CASSFPTGGRNGYTF. For the CDR3, the DNA is TGTGCCAGCAGTTTCCCGACAGGGGGCCGGAATGGCTACACCTTC.

A few counts support this clonotype. The J gene is TRBJ1-2, the V gene TRBV7-9; TRBD1 might be the D (5 bases). V was cut by 4 bases and J by 3 bases, with 18 bases left in between. Germline CDR1 and CDR2: SEHNR and FQNEAQ (reference sequence). The CDR3 consists of 16 residues. The CDR3 DNA reads TGTGCCAGCAGCTCGACCGTTCGGGGGTCCGACTATGGCTACACCTTC. This encodes CASSSTVRGSDYGYTF.